The rows below give T cell receptor beta chains drawn from one sample of a study of T-cell reconstitution after alpha-beta-depleted transplantation in children. MiXCR, run by TCRdb on the PCR reads, gives a single entry per CDR3 protein. The data show 200,000 to 250,000 distinct CDR3 sequences, with about 12% seen just once and over 2% held by the top ten. The sequences come from PBMCs from the stem cell graft donor, collected from the stem cell graft. Every receptor here comes from a human donor who donated a stem cell graft to a child with acute lymphoblastic leukemia. CDR3s include the opening cysteine and the closing phenylalanine or tryptophan. D genes are given only for firm matches. Some rows mark clone size as missing; the rest say once, few, many or name a class of expanded clone.

clone size	V gene	J gene	D gene	CDR3 protein	CDR3 DNA
-	TRBV6-5	TRBJ1-2	TRBD1	CASSYSGPGGGSGYTF	TGTGCCAGCAGTTACTCGGGGCCAGGGGGGGGTTCTGGCTACACCTTC
many	TRBV10-3	TRBJ2-5	TRBD2	CAISEGAGRLETQYF	TGTGCCATCAGTGAGGGAGCGGGGAGATTAGAGACCCAGTACTTC
-	TRBV9	TRBJ2-4	TRBD2	CASSVVGGPIPGIVLAKNIQYF	TGTGCCAGCAGCGTGGTGGGAGGGCCTATTCCGGGGATAGTTCTAGCCAAAAACATTCAGTACTTC
many	TRBV12-3/TRBV12-4	TRBJ2-1	TRBD2	CASSSRLAGEVPYNEQFF	TGTGCCAGCAGTTCCCGGCTAGCGGGAGAGGTCCCCTACAATGAGCAGTTCTTC
many	TRBV5-1	TRBJ2-1	TRBD2	CASRFGGGLYNEQFF	TGCGCCAGCAGATTTGGCGGGGGACTATACAATGAGCAGTTCTTC
many	TRBV29-1	TRBJ1-2	-	CSVTGKGANYGYTF	TGCAGCGTGACGGGTAAAGGGGCCAACTATGGCTACACCTTC
many	TRBV28	TRBJ1-1	TRBD1	CASSFLDRETEAFF	TGTGCCAGCAGTTTCTTGGACAGGGAGACTGAAGCTTTCTTT
many	TRBV19	TRBJ2-5	-	CASRGVLETQYF	TGTGCCTCGAGGGGGGTTTTAGAGACCCAGTACTTC
many	TRBV28	TRBJ2-5	TRBD2	CASSPGEGRTQYF	TGTGCCAGCAGTCCGGGGGAGGGGAGGACCCAGTACTTC
many	TRBV6-6	TRBJ1-1	-	CASSPTSREAFF	TGTGCCAGCAGCCCGACATCGCGTGAAGCTTTCTTT
many	TRBV6-1	TRBJ2-4	-	CATRRTELAKNIQYF	TGTGCCACGCGGAGGACAGAGTTAGCCAAAAACATTCAGTACTTC
many	TRBV27	TRBJ2-7	-	CASSLYTGNNNEQYF	TGTGCCAGCAGTTTATACACCGGGAATAACAACGAGCAGTACTTC
many	TRBV4-3	TRBJ2-2	-	CASSQFRDENTGELFF	TGCGCCAGCAGCCAGTTCCGGGACGAGAACACCGGGGAGCTGTTTTTT
-	TRBV7-9	TRBJ1-3	-	CASRLEIQGGTIYF	TGTGCCAGCAGGCTAGAGATACAGGGAGGCACCATATATTTT
many	TRBV4-3	TRBJ1-2	-	CASSPGEGFGYGYTF	TGCGCCAGCAGTCCAGGGGAGGGTTTCGGCTATGGCTACACCTTC
many	TRBV5-4	TRBJ2-2	-	CASSLESQVATGELFF	TGTGCCAGCAGCTTGGAGTCCCAGGTGGCCACCGGGGAGCTGTTTTTT
many	TRBV20-1	TRBJ2-5	TRBD1	CSAPDRGETQYF	TGCAGTGCTCCGGACAGGGGAGAGACCCAGTACTTC
many	TRBV27	TRBJ2-5	-	CASSLSAGNDQETQYF	TGTGCCAGCAGTTTATCGGCGGGAAACGACCAAGAGACCCAGTACTTC
many	TRBV7-3	TRBJ2-1	TRBD2	CASSLMAGGYNEQFF	TGTGCCAGCAGCTTAATGGCGGGGGGATACAATGAGCAGTTCTTC
many	TRBV12-3/TRBV12-4	TRBJ2-1	-	CASRRPGGEGLYNEQFF	TGTGCCAGCAGGAGACCAGGGGGCGAGGGACTATACAATGAGCAGTTCTTC
-	TRBV11-2	TRBJ2-5	TRBD1	CASSWGQESDLGQETQYF	TGTGCCAGCAGCTGGGGACAGGAGAGTGACTTGGGTCAAGAGACCCAGTACTTC
many	TRBV3-1	TRBJ2-7	TRBD2	CASSLTSGGVYEQYF	TGTGCCAGCAGCCTGACTAGCGGGGGCGTGTACGAGCAGTACTTC
many	TRBV7-2	TRBJ1-3	-	CASSLEHRSGNTIYF	TGTGCCAGCAGCTTAGAACACCGCTCTGGAAACACCATATATTTT
many	TRBV4-3	TRBJ1-6	-	CASSQRTGYNSPLHF	TGCGCCAGCAGCCAGCGAACAGGGTATAATTCACCCCTCCACTTT
many	TRBV20-1	TRBJ2-5	-	CSASVPRAETQYF	TGCAGTGCTAGTGTTCCCAGGGCGGAGACCCAGTACTTC
many	TRBV6-1	TRBJ2-3	-	CASSSRRKDTQYF	TGTGCCAGCAGTTCTAGGAGGAAAGATACGCAGTATTTT
many	TRBV20-1	TRBJ2-5	TRBD1	CSARGTGKETQYF	TGCAGTGCTAGAGGGACAGGGAAAGAGACCCAGTACTTC
many	TRBV5-1	TRBJ1-2	-	CASSFDQAAIYGYTF	TGCGCCAGCAGCTTTGACCAGGCGGCTATCTATGGCTACACCTTC
-	TRBV7-9	TRBJ2-3	-	CASSFPGASSTDTQYF	TGTGCCAGCAGCTTCCCGGGAGCCTCAAGCACAGATACGCAGTATTTT
once	TRBV7-2	TRBJ2-7	TRBD2	CPSSLAGAYEQYF	TGTCCCAGCAGCCTAGCGGGGGCCTACGAGCAGTACTTC
many	TRBV29-1	TRBJ1-5	-	CSVGTPCNQPQHF	TGCAGCGTCGGGACCCCATGTAATCAGCCCCAGCATTTT
many	TRBV7-2	TRBJ2-7	TRBD1	CASSDRGRSEQYF	TGTGCCAGCAGCGACAGGGGTCGGTCCGAGCAGTACTTC
many	TRBV6-1	TRBJ2-7	-	CASSGDRRSGEQYF	TGTGCCAGCAGTGGCGACAGGCGGTCGGGTGAGCAGTACTTC
-	TRBV7-9	TRBJ2-7	-	CASSLSSGDVYEQYF	TGTGCCAGCAGCCTCAGTTCCGGGGACGTCTACGAGCAGTACTTC
many	TRBV20-1	TRBJ2-5	-	CSARLLTSLQETQYF	TGCAGTGCTAGACTTCTCACTAGCCTCCAAGAGACCCAGTACTTC
many	TRBV24-1	TRBJ1-2	TRBD1	CATSRQGESGYTF	TGTGCCACCAGCAGACAGGGAGAAAGTGGCTACACCTTC
-	TRBV19	TRBJ1-2	TRBD1	CASSVRDSGFYGYTF	TGTGCCAGTAGTGTTCGGGACAGCGGATTCTATGGCTACACCTTC
many	TRBV5-1	TRBJ1-2	-	CASSLVKGSSNYGYTF	TGCGCCAGCAGCTTGGTTAAAGGTTCTTCTAACTATGGCTACACCTTC
many	TRBV5-1	TRBJ1-3	-	CASSSERGDDTIYF	TGCGCCAGCAGCTCGGAACGGGGGGACGACACCATATATTTT
many	TRBV20-1	TRBJ1-4	-	CSARDLREKLFF	TGCAGTGCTAGAGATTTGCGGGAAAAACTGTTTTTT
many	TRBV5-1	TRBJ1-5	-	CASSLEPGVNQPQHF	TGCGCCAGCAGCTTGGAGCCGGGGGTCAATCAGCCCCAGCATTTT
few	TRBV4-2	TRBJ2-2	-	CASSQDQRINTGELFF	TGTGCCAGCAGCCAAGATCAAAGGATTAACACCGGGGAGCTGTTTTTT
many	TRBV12-3/TRBV12-4	TRBJ2-4	TRBD2	CASTASGAKNIQYF	TGTGCCAGCACGGCTAGCGGGGCCAAAAACATTCAGTACTTC
many	TRBV6-5	TRBJ1-2	TRBD1	CASSSSTGNYGYTF	TGTGCCAGCAGCTCCTCGACAGGGAACTATGGCTACACCTTC
-	TRBV4-2	TRBJ2-7	-	CASSQDGGSYEQYF	TGTGCCAGCAGCCAAGATGGGGGGAGCTACGAGCAGTACTTC
many	TRBV14	TRBJ2-3	TRBD2	CASSLTTSGTDTQYF	TGTGCCAGCAGCCTTACGACTAGCGGCACAGATACGCAGTATTTT
many	TRBV10-3	TRBJ2-1	TRBD2	CAISESGLAGGNEQFF	TGTGCCATCAGTGAGTCGGGTTTAGCGGGTGGAAATGAGCAGTTCTTC
-	TRBV5-1	TRBJ2-7	TRBD1	CASSLGTGDSYEQYF	TGCGCCAGCAGCTTGGGGACAGGCGACTCCTACGAGCAGTACTTC
many	TRBV29-1	TRBJ2-3	-	CSVEPQGLVPQYF	TGCAGCGTTGAACCCCAAGGGCTAGTCCCGCAGTATTTT
-	TRBV6-5	TRBJ2-5	-	CASSFGGGPQETQYF	TGTGCCAGCAGTTTCGGAGGGGGCCCTCAAGAGACCCAGTACTTC
many	TRBV6-1	TRBJ2-1	-	CASSETGDEQFF	TGTGCCAGCAGTGAAACGGGGGATGAGCAGTTCTTC
many	TRBV28	TRBJ1-5	-	CASIRGPYSNQPQHF	TGTGCCAGCATCAGGGGCCCCTATAGCAATCAGCCCCAGCATTTT
few	TRBV18	TRBJ2-7	-	CASSLEGGISYEQYF	TGTGCCAGCTCACTCGAGGGGGGGATCTCCTACGAGCAGTACTTC
many	TRBV15	TRBJ2-1	-	CATSRDFSASSYNEQFF	TGTGCCACCAGCAGAGATTTTTCCGCGTCCTCCTACAATGAGCAGTTCTTC
many	TRBV20-1	TRBJ2-5	-	CSASGEGGSQETQYF	TGCAGTGCTAGTGGAGAGGGAGGCTCCCAAGAGACCCAGTACTTC